This is a list of T cell receptor beta chains from one sample in a study of blood T cell repertoires in COVID-19. Measured with immunoSEQ multiplex PCR; TCRdb has only the in-frame clones, and not every one. The data hold roughly 240,000 clones, with roughly 86% observed a single time. The source material was peripheral blood. The receptor set was obtained from a man younger than 35 with active or convalescent COVID-19. The CDR3 runs from the conserved cysteine through the conserved F or W. A D gene is named only where the DNA matches it firmly. Clone size is not always given. Where it is, it says once, few, many or a class for expanded clones.

size: .; J: TRBJ2-3; length: 13; V: TRBV14; D: TRBD2; CDR3: CASSPDPSGPQYF; DNA: TGTGCCAGCAGCCCCGATCCTAGCGGGCCGCAGTATTTT
size: .; J: TRBJ2-1; length: 15; V: TRBV10-1; D: .; CDR3: CASSERSGARNEQFF; DNA: TGCGCCAGCAGTGAGAGGTCTGGGGCGCGGAATGAGCAGTTCTTC
size: .; J: TRBJ2-2; length: 16; V: TRBV5-1; D: TRBD2; CDR3: CASRRRLAENTGELFF; DNA: TGCGCCAGCAGGCGGAGACTAGCGGAGAACACCGGGGAGCTGTTTTTT
size: .; J: TRBJ2-1; length: 14; V: TRBV9; D: TRBD2; CDR3: CASSVGGGYNEQFF; DNA: TGTGCCAGCAGCGTTGGCGGGGGTTACAATGAGCAGTTCTTC
size: once; J: TRBJ2-7; length: 14; V: TRBV10-3; D: TRBD2; CDR3: CAIRLAGGPQEQYF; DNA: TGTGCCATACGACTAGCGGGAGGGCCTCAGGAGCAGTACTTC
size: .; J: TRBJ2-7; length: 14; V: TRBV5-6; D: .; CDR3: CASSPPGLRYEQYF; DNA: TGTGCCAGCAGCCCGCCGGGACTCCGGTACGAGCAGTACTTC
size: .; J: TRBJ2-1; length: 15; V: TRBV5-1; D: TRBD2; CDR3: CASSVGGTGYNEQFF; DNA: TGCGCCAGCAGCGTCGGGGGGACGGGTTACAATGAGCAGTTCTTC
size: .; J: TRBJ2-7; length: 14; V: TRBV3-1/TRBV3-2; D: TRBD1; CDR3: CASSHRDRSVEQYF; DNA: TGTGCCAGCAGCCACCGGGACAGGAGCGTCGAGCAGTACTTC
size: .; J: TRBJ2-7; length: 15; V: TRBV10-3; D: TRBD1; CDR3: CAISQQAGGGYEQYF; DNA: TGTGCCATCAGTCAGCAAGCAGGGGGTGGCTACGAGCAGTACTTC
size: .; J: TRBJ1-5; length: 18; V: TRBV28; D: .; CDR3: CASSYPPSFYVGNQPQHF; DNA: TGTGCCAGCAGTTACCCCCCTAGTTTTTATGTCGGGAATCAGCCCCAGCATTTT
size: once; J: TRBJ2-7; length: 13; V: TRBV5-4; D: TRBD2; CDR3: CASSASGAREQYF; DNA: TGTGCCAGCAGCGCTAGCGGGGCGAGGGAGCAGTACTTC
size: .; J: TRBJ2-7; length: 15; V: TRBV15; D: TRBD1; CDR3: CATSRGGQGLHEQYF; DNA: TGTGCCACCAGCAGAGGTGGACAGGGACTCCACGAGCAGTACTTC
size: .; J: TRBJ1-2; length: 14; V: TRBV3-1/TRBV3-2; D: TRBD1; CDR3: CASSRGQHFYGYTF; DNA: TGTGCCAGCAGCCGGGGACAGCATTTCTATGGCTACACCTTC
size: .; J: TRBJ2-3; length: 14; V: TRBV2; D: TRBD2; CDR3: CASIGLARADTQYF; DNA: TGTGCCAGCATAGGACTAGCTAGGGCAGATACGCAGTATTTT
size: .; J: TRBJ2-2; length: 16; V: TRBV5-4; D: TRBD2; CDR3: CASSLGASGITGELFF; DNA: TGTGCCAGCAGTCTTGGAGCGAGCGGGATAACCGGGGAGCTGTTTTTT
size: .; J: TRBJ1-4; length: 15; V: TRBV19; D: TRBD1; CDR3: CASRQGASTNEKLFF; DNA: TGTGCCAGTCGACAGGGGGCATCAACTAATGAAAAACTGTTTTTT
size: .; J: TRBJ2-2; length: 14; V: TRBV24-1; D: .; CDR3: CATSDFRTAGELFF; DNA: TGTGCCACCAGTGATTTTAGGACAGCCGGGGAGCTGTTTTTT
size: once; J: TRBJ2-7; length: 15; V: TRBV5-5; D: .; CDR3: CASSFSRGFTYEQYF; DNA: TGTGCCAGCAGCTTTTCGAGAGGGTTCACCTACGAGCAGTACTTC
size: few; J: TRBJ1-5; length: 13; V: TRBV2; D: TRBD1; CDR3: CASTGQGGQPQHF; DNA: TGTGCCAGCACCGGACAGGGAGGGCAGCCCCAGCATTTT
size: .; J: TRBJ2-7; length: 15; V: TRBV2; D: TRBD1; CDR3: CASSEEGGLSYEQYF; DNA: TGTGCCAGCAGTGAAGAAGGGGGCCTAAGCTACGAGCAGTACTTC
size: .; J: TRBJ2-1; length: 14; V: TRBV7-9; D: TRBD2; CDR3: CASSLGTSGNEQFF; DNA: TGTGCCAGCAGCTTAGGGACTAGCGGAAATGAGCAGTTCTTC
size: .; J: TRBJ1-2; length: 15; V: TRBV4-1; D: TRBD1; CDR3: CASSQVGQGKKGYTF; DNA: TGCGCCAGCAGCCAAGTGGGACAGGGTAAAAAGGGCTACACCTTC
size: .; J: TRBJ2-1; length: 16; V: TRBV19; D: TRBD1; CDR3: CASSMGTGGHWNEQFF; DNA: TGTGCCAGTAGTATGGGGACAGGGGGCCATTGGAATGAGCAGTTCTTC
size: .; J: TRBJ1-6; length: 13; V: TRBV27; D: .; CDR3: CASKGEVNSPLHF; DNA: TGTGCCAGTAAAGGGGAGGTAAATTCACCCCTCCACTTT
size: .; J: TRBJ2-7; length: 18; V: TRBV11-2; D: TRBD2; CDR3: CASSFTGLAGVFKYEQYF; DNA: TGTGCCAGCAGCTTCACGGGACTAGCGGGAGTCTTTAAGTACGAGCAGTACTTC
size: .; J: TRBJ2-1; length: 13; V: TRBV6-5; D: .; CDR3: CASRKDQLNEQFF; DNA: TGTGCCAGCAGAAAAGATCAACTCAATGAGCAGTTCTTC
size: .; J: TRBJ2-3; length: 18; V: TRBV11-2; D: TRBD2; CDR3: CASSLDAPGLAGSDTQYF; DNA: TGTGCCAGCAGCTTAGACGCACCGGGACTAGCAGGATCAGATACGCAGTATTTT